The source of this T cell receptor (beta chain) is a study of blood T cell repertoires in COVID-19 (TCRdb year 2020). In the study overall: Collaborator samples came from the United States, Italy and Spain and covered acute and convalescent phases of COVID-19. The repertoires were released in a freely available public database intended as a resource for research on the immune response to SARS-CoV-2. Sample metadata almost always included a de-identified subject ID, COVID-19 status, age in years and sex. Subjects who had been exposed to COVID-19, were actively infected with it, or had recovered from it provided the deeply sampled blood TCRbeta repertoires that made up the dataset. The prospective study material was composed of cDNA or gDNA derived from T cells, B-cell-depleted T cells, or PBMCs. The samples were drawn from two sources: the first 160 participants of the ongoing ImmuneRACE study, and fewer than 1,500 subjects contributed by 6 global collaborators. Where HLA class I and class II types were available, the types were taken from metadata supplied by the sample provider, not from assay-based typing. Study-level results and caveats: The quantity of clinical and demographic metadata differed by source and by participant and was supplied without curation.

The immunoSEQ Assay, a bias-controlled multiplex PCR, was used to amplify TCRbeta CDR3 regions from genomic DNA. Turning to the authors' computational methods: The number of nucleated cells in each sample was estimated by amplification of reference gene primers within the assay. To quantify the absolute abundance of each unique TCRbeta CDR3 rearrangement, sequence reads were collapsed and filtered. For each sample, productive Simpson clonality was calculated as the square root of Simpson's diversity index over productive rearrangements. The table was pulled from immuneACCESS by TCRdb, which kept in-frame rearrangements only. Such tables lose some clones; where checked, under half of the loss comes from unresolved V genes, and the rest has no known cause. V and J calls and clone size are as listed in that table; D and trimming were resolved from the DNA. Across this sample there are some 300,000 clones, with about nine tenths seen only once. Of the sample, around 9.5% falls within the top ten clones.

Enrolling through a virtual design, the prospective study's participants ranged in age from roughly 18 to 90 years and lived across 24 United States geographic areas. In the prospective study, cohorts were assigned on the basis of participant-reported clinical history obtained from a screening survey and a study questionnaire. Recovered participants in ImmuneRACE Cohort 3 were defined by two consecutive negative NP/OP PCR tests, clearance by a healthcare professional, or resolution of symptoms. Mobile phlebotomists in the prospective study collected whole blood, serum and a nasopharyngeal or oropharyngeal swab from every participant. Participants in the prospective study had the option to provide additional blood draws and questionnaires over a roughly 2-month period. Blood samples from the prospective study were shipped frozen or at room temperature prior to DNA extraction. As encoded in the germline V gene, CDR1 is MNHEY while CDR2 is SVGEGT. The CDR3 holds 12 amino acids from the cysteine to the phenylalanine. Left in the record is the CDR3 DNA by itself, 36 bases read in frame from the first base. The V and J ends are trimmed by 6 bases and 8 bases, leaving 10 bases between them.

For this clone: The antigen this receptor binds is unknown. The input lacks base qualities; no much larger clone sits a single base away.

The chain employs TRBV6-2 or TRBV6-3 and TRBJ1-4; a weak D assignment points to TRBD1 (6 bases agree). This TCR came from a woman between 40 and 55 years old who had recovered from COVID-19. The sample taken for sequencing was PBMCs or T cells enriched from blood (not recorded which). The DNA sequence follows: TGTGCCAGCAGCCTCGGACAGGAAAAACTGTTTTTT. This translates into CASSLGQEKLFF.